This T cell receptor (beta chain) is from a study of OX40 agonist ivuxolimab in advanced cancers. Study-wide context: Ivuxolimab was an agonistic, fully human IgG2 monoclonal antibody directed against OX40 (CD134), a costimulatory receptor. Intravenous ivuxolimab was administered to patients every 2 weeks at six dose levels: 0.01, 0.1, 0.3, 1.5, 3 and 10 mg/kg. Of the roughly 50 dose-escalation patients, hepatocellular carcinoma was present in approximately 20, melanoma in around 15, renal cell carcinoma in 9 and head and neck cancer in 9. The dose-escalation cohort was about 86% male with a mean age of 60 years, ranging from 23 to 79. Patients were allowed to have had prior anti-PD-1, anti-PD-L1 or anti-CTLA-4 therapy, and less than 45% of the dose-escalation patients had previously received checkpoint inhibitors. Partial responses occurred in three dose-escalation patients: two with cutaneous melanoma and one with hepatocellular carcinoma. Peripheral TCRbeta sequencing was intended to test whether TCR sequence diversity was altered and clonal T-cell expansion was caused by ivuxolimab. The monotherapy dose-escalation portion (N ≈ 52 patients) of the phase I ivuxolimab trial is reported in the paper.

Patients with a history of autoimmune disease or receiving systemic immunosuppression were excluded from the trial. Peripheral blood for TCR sequencing was collected from all dose cohorts at baseline, on cycle 4 day 1, and on cycle 7 day 1. The samples were drawn from a first-in-human, open-label, multicenter phase I dose-escalation trial of ivuxolimab. Adults with locally advanced or metastatic head and neck squamous cell, hepatocellular, melanoma or renal cell carcinoma were enrolled in the trial. CD4+ and CD8+ T cells were sorted separately from peripheral blood before TCR sequencing. Paper-wide results and their limitations: Partial responders in the 0.1-3.0 mg/kg groups had among the lowest normalized peripheral clonal expansion, especially among CD8+ T cells. Low levels of normalized T-cell clonal expansion were also shown by some nonresponding patients. Clonal expansion of both CD4+ and CD8+ blood T cells was observed from baseline to week 6 at doses 0.1 to 3.0 mg/kg. After ivuxolimab, CD8+ T cells had more expanded clones than CD4+ T cells on average. Which antigens the clonally expanded peripheral T cells were specific for was not determined.

Genomic DNA was extracted from sorted cells for sequencing of the TCRbeta CDR3 region. The immunoSEQ Assay was used for sequencing of TCRbeta CDR3 regions. TCRdb stores this immuneACCESS table with in-frame sequences only. Part of the clones is absent; in the studies checked, under half of the shortfall reflects unresolved V genes, and no reason is known for the rest. Within this sample are 65,000 to 75,000 clones, with around 89% of them counted one time only. 0.45% to 0.6% of the sample belongs to the ten largest clones. As for this clone: Its recognized antigen is unknown. No base quality information exists; no much larger clone differs at one position.

From the cysteine through the phenylalanine, the CDR3 covers 13 amino acids. The retained sequence is limited to the CDR3, 39 bases, with the frame set at the first base. The germline V gene (reference sequence) supplies CDR1 WNHNN and CDR2 SYGVQD. Trimming leaves V shorter by 6 bases and J shorter by 1 base, with the junction holding 2 bases beyond the gene matches. This chain joins TRBV10-1 to TRBJ2-5; TRBD1 agrees with 7 junctional bases. The clonotype comes from an adult with an advanced solid tumor such as melanoma, head and neck, liver or kidney cancer. The specimen was CD4+ or CD8+ T cells sorted from blood, collected in a trial of the OX40 agonist ivuxolimab. The CDR3 region has the sequence CASSRDSQETQYF. The DNA reads TGCGCCAGCAGCCGGGACAGCCAAGAGACCCAGTACTTC.